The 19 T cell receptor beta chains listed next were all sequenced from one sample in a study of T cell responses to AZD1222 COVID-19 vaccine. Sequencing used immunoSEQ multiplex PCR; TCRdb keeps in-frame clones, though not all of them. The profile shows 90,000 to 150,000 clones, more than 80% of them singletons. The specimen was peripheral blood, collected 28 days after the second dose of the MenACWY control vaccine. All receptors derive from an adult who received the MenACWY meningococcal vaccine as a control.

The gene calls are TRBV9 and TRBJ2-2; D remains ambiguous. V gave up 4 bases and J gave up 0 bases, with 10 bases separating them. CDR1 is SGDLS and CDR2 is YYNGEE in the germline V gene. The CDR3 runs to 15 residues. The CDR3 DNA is TGTGCCAGCAGCTTCGACTCGTCGAACACCGGGGAGCTGTTTTTT. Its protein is CASSFDSSNTGELFF.

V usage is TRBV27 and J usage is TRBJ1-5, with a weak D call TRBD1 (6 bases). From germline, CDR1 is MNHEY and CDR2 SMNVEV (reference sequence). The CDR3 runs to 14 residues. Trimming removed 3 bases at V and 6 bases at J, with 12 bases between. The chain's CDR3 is CASSFWQGSQPQHF. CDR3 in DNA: TGTGCCAGCAGTTTCTGGCAGGGGAGTCAGCCCCAGCATTTT.

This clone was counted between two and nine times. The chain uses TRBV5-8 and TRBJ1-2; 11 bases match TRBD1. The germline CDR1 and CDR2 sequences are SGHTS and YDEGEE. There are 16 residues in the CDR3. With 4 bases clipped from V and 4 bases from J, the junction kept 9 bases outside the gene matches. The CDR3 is CASSTGQGARFYGYTF. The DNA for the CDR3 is TGTGCCAGCAGCACCGGACAGGGGGCGCGTTTCTATGGCTACACCTTC.

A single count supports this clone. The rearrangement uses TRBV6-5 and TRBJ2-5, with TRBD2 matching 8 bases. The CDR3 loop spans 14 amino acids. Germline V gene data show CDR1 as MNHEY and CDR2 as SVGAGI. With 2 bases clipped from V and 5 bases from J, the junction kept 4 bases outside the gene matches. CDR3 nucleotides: TGTGCCAGCAGTTACGGCCCGGGAGGGGAGACCCAGTACTTC. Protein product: CASSYGPGGETQYF.

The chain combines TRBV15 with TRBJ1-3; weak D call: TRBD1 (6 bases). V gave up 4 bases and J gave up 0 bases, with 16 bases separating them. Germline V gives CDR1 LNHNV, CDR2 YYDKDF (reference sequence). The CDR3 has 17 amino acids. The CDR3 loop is CATSTSRDISSGNTIYF. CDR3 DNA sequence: TGTGCCACCAGCACCAGCCGGGACATTAGCTCTGGAAACACCATATATTTT.

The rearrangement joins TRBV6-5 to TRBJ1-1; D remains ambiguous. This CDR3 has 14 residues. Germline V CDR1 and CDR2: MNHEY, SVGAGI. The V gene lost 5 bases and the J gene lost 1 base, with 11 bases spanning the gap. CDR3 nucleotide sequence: TGTGCCAGCAGTCCCCACACTAGGAACACTGAAGCTTTCTTT. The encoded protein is CASSPHTRNTEAFF.

The chain's CDR3 is CASGADTQYF. As DNA, the CDR3 is TGTGCCTCGGGGGCAGATACGCAGTATTTT. The V call is TRBV6-5, the J call TRBJ2-3, with a tentative D call TRBD2 (6 bases). The germline CDR1 and CDR2 sequences are MNHEY and SVGAGI. V was cut by 11 bases and J by 4 bases, with 7 bases left in between. The CDR3 is 10 amino acids.

CDR3 residues: CASSLTGSVGLKTQYF. The CDR3 nucleotides are TGTGCCAGCAGCTTAACAGGGTCCGTCGGCTTAAAGACCCAGTACTTC. The V and J genes are TRBV7-2 and TRBJ2-5, with D possibly TRBD1 on 6 matching bases. Trimming took off 2 bases at V and 6 bases at J, with 19 bases between the two ends. The germline gives CDR1 SGHTA, CDR2 FQGNSA. The CDR3 is made up of 16 amino acids. The complete variable domain, with remaining parts taken from reference TRBV7-2 and TRBJ2-5, reads GAGVSQSPSNKVTEKGKDVELRCDPISGHTALYWYRQSLGQGLEFLIYFQGNSAPDKSGLPSDRFSAERTGGSVSTLTIQRTQQEDSAVYLCASSLTGSVGLKTQYFGPGTRLLVL.

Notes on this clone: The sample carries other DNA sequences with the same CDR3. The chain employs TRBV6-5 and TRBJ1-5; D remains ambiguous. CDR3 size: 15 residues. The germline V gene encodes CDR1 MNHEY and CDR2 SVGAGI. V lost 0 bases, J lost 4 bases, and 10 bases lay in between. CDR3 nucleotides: TGTGCCAGCAGTTACTCACGGGGTGGAAATCAGCCCCAGCATTTT. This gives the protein CASSYSRGGNQPQHF.

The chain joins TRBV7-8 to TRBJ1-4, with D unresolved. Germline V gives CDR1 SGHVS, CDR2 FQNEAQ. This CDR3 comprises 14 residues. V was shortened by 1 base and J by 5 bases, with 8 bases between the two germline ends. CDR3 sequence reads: CASSLGTGNEKLFF. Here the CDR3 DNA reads TGTGCCAGCAGCTTAGGGACGGGGAATGAAAAACTGTTTTTT.

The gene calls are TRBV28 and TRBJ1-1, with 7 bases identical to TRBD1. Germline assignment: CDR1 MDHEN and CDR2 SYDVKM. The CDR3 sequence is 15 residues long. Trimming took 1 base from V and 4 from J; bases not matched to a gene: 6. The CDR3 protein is CASSLYRGVGTEAFF. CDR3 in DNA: TGTGCCAGCAGTTTATACAGGGGAGTGGGCACTGAAGCTTTCTTT.

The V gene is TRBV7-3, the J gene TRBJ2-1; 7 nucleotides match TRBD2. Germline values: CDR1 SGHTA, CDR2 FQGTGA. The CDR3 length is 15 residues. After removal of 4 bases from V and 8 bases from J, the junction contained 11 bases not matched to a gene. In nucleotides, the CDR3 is TGTGCCAGCAGCTCAAGTCCCGGGACTATGGATGAGCAGTTCTTC. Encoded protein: CASSSSPGTMDEQFF. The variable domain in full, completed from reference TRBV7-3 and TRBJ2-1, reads GAGVSQTPSNKVTEKGKYVELRCDPISGHTALYWYRQSLGQGPEFLIYFQGTGAADDSGLPNDRFFAVRPEGSVSTLKIQRTERGDSAVYLCASSSSPGTMDEQFFGPGTRLTVL.

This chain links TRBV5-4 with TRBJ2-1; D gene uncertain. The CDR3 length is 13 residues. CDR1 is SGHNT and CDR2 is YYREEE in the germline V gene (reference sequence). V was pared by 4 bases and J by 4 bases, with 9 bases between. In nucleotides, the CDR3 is TGTGCCAGCAGCCACCTTGCTTACAATGAGCAGTTCTTC. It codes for CASSHLAYNEQFF.

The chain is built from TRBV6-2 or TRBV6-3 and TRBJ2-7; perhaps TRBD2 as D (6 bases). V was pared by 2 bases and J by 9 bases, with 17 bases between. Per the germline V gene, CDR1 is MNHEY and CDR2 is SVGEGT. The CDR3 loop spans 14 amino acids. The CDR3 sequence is CASSYPGTPSRQYV. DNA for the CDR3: TGTGCCAGCAGTTACCCCGGGACTCCTTCGAGGCAGTACGTC.

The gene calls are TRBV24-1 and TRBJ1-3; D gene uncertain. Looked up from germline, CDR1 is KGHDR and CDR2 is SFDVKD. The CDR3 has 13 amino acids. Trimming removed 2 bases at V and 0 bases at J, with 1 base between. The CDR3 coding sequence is TGTGCCACCAGTGATTACTCTGGAAACACCATATATTTT. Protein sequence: CATSDYSGNTIYF.

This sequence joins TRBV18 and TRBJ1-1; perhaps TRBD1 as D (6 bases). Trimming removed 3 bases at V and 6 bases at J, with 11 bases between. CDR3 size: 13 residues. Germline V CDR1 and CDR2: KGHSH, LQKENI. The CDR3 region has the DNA TGTGCCAGCTCACCGTCGGGGGCAGCTGAAGCTTTCTTT. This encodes CASSPSGAAEAFF.

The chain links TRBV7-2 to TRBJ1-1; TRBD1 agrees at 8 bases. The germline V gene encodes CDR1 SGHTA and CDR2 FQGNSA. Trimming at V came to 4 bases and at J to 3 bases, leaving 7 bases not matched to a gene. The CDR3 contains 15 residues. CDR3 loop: CASSWTGKGDTEAFF. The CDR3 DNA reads TGTGCCAGCAGCTGGACAGGGAAGGGGGACACTGAAGCTTTCTTT.

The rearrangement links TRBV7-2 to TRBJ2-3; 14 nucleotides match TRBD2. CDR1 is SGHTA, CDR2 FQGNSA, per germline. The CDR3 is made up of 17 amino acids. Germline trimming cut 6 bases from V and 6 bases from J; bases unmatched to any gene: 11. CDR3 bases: TGTGCCAGCAGTTCCGGGACTAGCGGGAGTTTTTCGGATACGCAGTATTTT. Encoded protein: CASSSGTSGSFSDTQYF.

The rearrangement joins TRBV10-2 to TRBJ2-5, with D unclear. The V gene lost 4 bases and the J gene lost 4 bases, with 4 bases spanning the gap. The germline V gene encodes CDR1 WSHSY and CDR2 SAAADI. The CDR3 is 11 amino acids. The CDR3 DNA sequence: TGCGCCAGCAGTGGGAGAGAGACCCAGTACTTC. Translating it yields CASSGRETQYF.